A single sample gave rise to the 14 T cell receptor beta chains below, sequenced in a study of T cell repertoires in cytomegalovirus infection. The antigens of these receptors remain unknown. TCRdb re-derived calls from the reads in MiXCR, one entry per CDR3 protein. The table lists approximately 910,000 distinct CDR3 sequences, around 32% of them singletons. Sequencing was performed on cultured CD8+ T cells from PBMCs, taken from culture after CMV antigen stimulation. The receptors were sampled from a human donor in good health (CMV status not recorded). Some clones in this sample may be carry-over from other donors' samples.

This clonotype was observed a handful of times. V is TRBV13 and J is TRBJ2-4; 10 bases align to TRBD2. This CDR3 is 13 amino acids long. Germline CDR1 PRHDT, CDR2 FYEKMQ (reference sequence). With 0 bases clipped from V and 11 bases from J, the junction kept 1 base outside the gene matches. As DNA, the CDR3 is TGTGCCAGCAGCTTAGGGACTAGCGGGTTTCAGTACTTC. It specifies CASSLGTSGFQYF. The whole variable domain, remainder taken from reference TRBV13 and TRBJ2-4, is AAGVIQSPRHLIKEKRETATLKCYPIPRHDTVYWYQQGPGQDPQFLISFYEKMQSDKGSIPDRFSAQQFSDYHSELNMSSLELGDSALYFCASSLGTSGFQYFGAGTRLSVL.

V and J are TRBV7-8 and TRBJ2-1, with D maybe TRBD2 (6 bases). The germline V gene encodes CDR1 SGHVS and CDR2 FQNEAQ. The CDR3 totals 16 residues. V was shortened by 2 bases and J by 2 bases, with 13 bases between the two germline ends. The CDR3 loop is CASSLFGGVTYNEQFF. In DNA form, the CDR3 reads TGTGCCAGCAGCTTATTCGGGGGAGTCACCTACAATGAGCAGTTCTTC.

Ten or more counts support this clonotype. The V gene is TRBV7-8, the J gene TRBJ2-2; 13 nucleotides align to TRBD2. Germline trimming cut 1 base from V and 5 bases from J; bases unmatched to any gene: 10. The CDR3 length is 19 residues. The germline gives CDR1 SGHVS, CDR2 FQNEAQ. The CDR3 DNA is TGTGCCAGCAGCTTAGAGGAGACTAGCGGGGGGCCAGGGACCGGGGAGCTGTTTTTT. This gives the protein CASSLEETSGGPGTGELFF.

This clonotype was found a few times. This chain uses TRBV19 with TRBJ2-2; possibly TRBD2 for D (5 bases). V gave up 5 bases and J gave up 5 bases, with 12 bases separating them. The germline CDR1 and CDR2 sequences are LNHDA and SQIVND (reference sequence). The CDR3 length is 14 residues. CDR3 in amino acids: CASSSGEWTGELFF. The CDR3 nucleotides are TGTGCCAGTAGTTCCGGGGAGTGGACCGGGGAGCTGTTTTTT.

This clonotype was found a few times. V and J are TRBV28 and TRBJ1-5, with no clear D. Between the trimmed V and J ends, which lost 7 bases and 3 bases, there was a span of 13 bases. The CDR3 has 14 residues. CDR1 and CDR2 from the germline V gene are MDHEN and SYDVKM. The CDR3 loop is CASTFGWYNQPQHF. DNA for the CDR3: TGTGCCAGCACCTTCGGATGGTACAATCAGCCCCAGCATTTT.

In the case of this clonotype: An end of the junction does not agree with germline; a read error may underlie this. J is TRBJ2-7 and V is TRBV7-6, with 12 bases lining up with TRBD1. Germline loops: CDR1 SGHVS, CDR2 FNYEAQ. This CDR3 is built from 15 residues. The CDR3 loop is CTSSSGQGASYEQYF. The CDR3 DNA follows: TGTACCAGCAGCTCGGGACAGGGGGCATCCTACGAGCAGTACTTC. The whole variable domain, remainder taken from reference TRBV7-6 and TRBJ2-7, is GAGVSQSPRYKVTKRGQDVALRCDPISGHVSLYWYRQALGQGPEFLTYFNYEAQQDKSGLPNDRFSAERPEGSISTLTIQRTEQRDSAMYRCTSSSGQGASYEQYFGPGTRLTVT.

V usage is TRBV27 and J usage is TRBJ2-1; D remains unclear. The V end lost 4 bases, the J end lost 3 bases, and 10 bases lay between the germline ends. This CDR3 contains 14 residues. Germline CDR1 is MNHEY and CDR2 is SMNVEV (reference sequence). In DNA form, the CDR3 reads TGTGCCAGCAGTTCGCGGCTCAACTACAATGAGCAGTTCTTC. Translating it yields CASSSRLNYNEQFF.

The chain is built from TRBV7-6 and TRBJ1-2; D is undetermined. V lost 5 bases, J lost 1 base, and 20 bases lay in between. The CDR3 sequence is 17 residues long. Germline V lookup: CDR1 SGHVS, CDR2 FNYEAQ. The CDR3 nucleotides read TGTGCCAGCAGCCCTCCGACGGAGCCACCCCATAACTATGGCTACACCTTC. As protein: CASSPPTEPPHNYGYTF. Drawing the rest from reference TRBV7-6 and TRBJ1-2, the complete variable domain is GAGVSQSPRYKVTKRGQDVALRCDPISGHVSLYWYRQALGQGPEFLTYFNYEAQQDKSGLPNDRFSAERPEGSISTLTIQRTEQRDSAMYRCASSPPTEPPHNYGYTFGSGTRLTVV.

CDR3 amino acids: CASRPQEFLYTEAFF. Written as DNA, the CDR3 is TGTGCCAGCAGACCGCAGGAATTTTTATACACTGAAGCTTTCTTT. The chain couples TRBV12-3 or TRBV12-4 to TRBJ1-1; no clear D gene. The CDR3 runs 15 residues. V gave up 6 bases and J gave up 3 bases, with 17 bases separating them.

V gene TRBV6-5 combines with J gene TRBJ2-1, with 9 bases aligning to TRBD2. The germline V gene encodes CDR1 MNHEY and CDR2 SVGAGI. J gave up 9 bases and V 7 bases, and 10 bases lay outside the gene matches. The CDR3 is 14 amino acids. The DNA for the CDR3 is TGTGCCAGCACCCTGACTAGCGGATGGGTTGAGCAGTTCTTC. It is translated as CASTLTSGWVEQFF.

In its sample, this clonotype was seen once. The gene calls are TRBV25-1 and TRBJ2-1; D remains unclear. This CDR3 has 13 residues. V gave up 4 bases and J gave up 6 bases, with 10 bases separating them. Germline V gives CDR1 MGHDK, CDR2 SYGVNS. CDR3 nucleotides: TGTGCCAGCAGTGTTTCGAGGATCAATGAGCAGTTCTTC. This gives the protein CASSVSRINEQFF.

This clonotype came up a few times. The chain uses TRBV27 and TRBJ2-3, with a possible D match to TRBD2 (6 bases). Germline loops: CDR1 MNHEY, CDR2 SMNVEV (reference sequence). The CDR3 runs to 18 residues. V was shortened by 1 base and J by 4 bases, with 21 bases between the two germline ends. The CDR3, as DNA: TGTGCCAGCAGTTTATACGATCCGGGGGAGATGGGCGCAGATACGCAGTATTTT. Translating it yields CASSLYDPGEMGADTQYF.

This clonotype was seen repeatedly, ten times or more. One end of the junction does not line up with germline, which may come from a read error. J is TRBJ1-1 and V is TRBV7-2; possibly TRBD1 for D (5 bases). The CDR3 has 14 residues. Looked up from germline, CDR1 is SGHTA and CDR2 is FQGNSA. In nucleotides, the CDR3 is TGTGCCAGCAGCTTAGATGCAGGGAACGCTGAAGCTTTCTTT. It yields the protein CASSLDAGNAEAFF.

The J gene is TRBJ2-3, the V gene TRBV6-2 or TRBV6-3; 7 positions match TRBD2. The germline gives CDR1 MNHEY, CDR2 SVGEGT. This CDR3 has 13 amino acids. The junction had 12 bases not matched to a gene; V was cut back by 5 bases and J by 13 bases. The CDR3 spells CASSPSRTSLEYF. As DNA, the CDR3 is TGTGCCAGCAGTCCAAGCCGGACTAGTTTGGAGTATTTT.